These T cell receptor beta chains were read from a single sample in a study of T cell repertoires in cytomegalovirus infection. Their cognate antigens are unknown. TCRdb reanalysed the reads using MiXCR and keeps one entry per CDR3 protein. This table has 650,000 to 900,000 distinct CDR3 sequences, 29% appearing once. Sequenced material: cultured CD8+ T cells from PBMCs, taken from culture after CMV antigen stimulation. All receptors come from a human donor in good health (CMV status not recorded). Some clones in this sample may be carry-over from other donors' samples. Each CDR3 is given with its conserved first and last residue. A D gene is named only where the DNA matches it firmly. Only part of the rows carry a size: once, few, many, or a class if the clone is expanded.

j_call v_call clone_size d_call cdr3_length cdr3_nt cdr3_aa
TRBJ2-2 TRBV19 . . 14 TGTGCCAGTAGTCCCCAAACAGCTGCCGGGAAGCTGTTTTTT CASSPQTAAGKLFF
TRBJ1-2 TRBV19 . TRBD1 18 TGTGCCAGTAGTGCCGGGACAGCCTCTGTTATGGGACTCTATGGCTACACCTTC CASSAGTASVMGLYGYTF
TRBJ2-1 TRBV4-3 few . 16 TGCGCCAGCAGCCAAGATCCTAGTCTCGTCCTAGGTGAGCAGTTCTTC CASSQDPSLVLGEQFF
TRBJ2-1 TRBV24-1 . TRBD2 13 TGTGCCACTCGGGGCGGGGGAGTGGATGAGCAGTTCTTC CATRGGGVDEQFF
TRBJ1-2 TRBV29-1 . TRBD1 13 TGCAGCGCCGTGACAGGGGGCGTTGATGGCTACACCTTC CSAVTGGVDGYTF
TRBJ2-1 TRBV6-5 . TRBD2 17 TGTGCCAGCAGTTACTCCAGTGGAGCGGGAGCCTACAATGAGCAGTTCTTC CASSYSSGAGAYNEQFF
TRBJ1-2 TRBV7-6 . . 13 TGTGCCAGCAGCTTCCCATTGACAGTTGGCTACACCTTC CASSFPLTVGYTF
TRBJ1-4 TRBV25-1 . . 18 TGTGCCAGCCAAACCAGGGGCTTGGACGCCGCAACTAATGAAAAACTGTTTTTT CASQTRGLDAATNEKLFF
TRBJ1-5 TRBV12-3/TRBV12-4 . TRBD1 16 TGTGCCAGCAGCCCAACAGGGGGTGATAGCAATCAGCCCCAGCATTTT CASSPTGGDSNQPQHF
TRBJ2-5 TRBV6-4 few . 16 TGTGCCAGCAGTGACTCGACCCGAAAGGGTCTAGAGACCCAGTACTTC CASSDSTRKGLETQYF
TRBJ2-1 TRBV27 . TRBD2 15 TGTGCCAGCAGTTTGACTAGCGGGGTCAGGGATGAGCAGTTCTTC CASSLTSGVRDEQFF
TRBJ1-6 TRBV4-3 few . 17 TGCGCCAGCAGCCAAGATGGGGAAAGCTCCTATAATTCACCCCTCCACTTT CASSQDGESSYNSPLHF
TRBJ2-1 TRBV7-8 many . 15 TGTGCCAGCAGCTACGGCGGGGCCTCCTACAATGAGCAGTTCTTC CASSYGGASYNEQFF
TRBJ1-5 TRBV28 few . 15 TGTGCCAGCAGGCCACTCCGGGACTTGCAACAGCCCCAGCATTTT CASRPLRDLQQPQHF
TRBJ2-2 TRBV6-1 . . 16 TGTGCCAGCAGTGAATGGGTCACCCTGAACACCGGGGAGCTGTTTTTT CASSEWVTLNTGELFF
TRBJ1-5 TRBV5-1 few . 14 TGCGCCAGCAGCTTGGAAGGCAGTCCGTGGCCCCAGCATTTT CASSLEGSPWPQHF
TRBJ1-1 TRBV27 few TRBD1 13 TGTGCCAGCAGTGTGGGACAGAGGACTGAAGCTTTCTTT CASSVGQRTEAFF
TRBJ1-2 TRBV7-2 . . 16 TGTGCCAGCAGCTTAGGCGGGACGGTTGCTAACTATGGCTACACCTTC CASSLGGTVANYGYTF
TRBJ1-5 TRBV7-3 few . 13 TGTGCCAGCAGCTTAGCATCAGGGGCTCCCCAGCATTTT CASSLASGAPQHF
TRBJ1-5 TRBV4-2 once . 15 TGTGCCAGCAGCCAAGATTTGGGGGTCTATCAGCCCCAGCATTTT CASSQDLGVYQPQHF
TRBJ2-5 TRBV7-9 . . 14 TGTGCCAGCAGCGTCTCGGACCGAACGGAGGCCCAGTACTTC CASSVSDRTEAQYF
TRBJ2-7 TRBV5-1 . . 14 TGCGCCAGCAGCCGGGACCCCACGCCGGGAGAGCAGTACTTC CASSRDPTPGEQYF
TRBJ2-3 TRBV5-4 . . 13 TGTGCCACCACTGGGGGTAACACAGATACGCAGTATTTT CATTGGNTDTQYF
TRBJ1-2 TRBV13 . . 8 TGTGCCAGCCCCGGCTACACCTTC CASPGYTF
TRBJ1-2 TRBV27 many . 14 TGTGCCAGCAGACAACAGGGTATCTACTATGGCTACACCTTC CASRQQGIYYGYTF
TRBJ2-1 TRBV20-1 once TRBD2 14 TGCAGTGCTAGATCGGCTAGCGGGGAGAATGAGCAGTTCTTC CSARSASGENEQFF
TRBJ1-1 TRBV27 . . 12 TGTGCCAGCAGTCCTGGGACACTCAAAGCTTTCTTT CASSPGTLKAFF
TRBJ1-1 TRBV11-2 . . 16 TGTGCCAGCAGCTTATGGACAAGAGGGCTCAACACTGAAGCTTTCTTT CASSLWTRGLNTEAFF
TRBJ2-1 TRBV2 . . 16 TGTGCCAGCAGTGAAGCGCGACAGCTGCCCTACAATGAGCAGTTCTTC CASSEARQLPYNEQFF
TRBJ1-1 TRBV7-2 many . 14 TGTGCCAGCAGCTTAGAGACAGCGAACACTGAAGCTTTCTTT CASSLETANTEAFF
TRBJ2-7 TRBV7-9 few . 16 TGTGCCAGCAGCCGTGACCGATCCCCCCGATCCTACGAGCAGTACTTC CASSRDRSPRSYEQYF
TRBJ1-2 TRBV7-9 few TRBD1 15 TGTGCCAGCAGCTTAGATCCAGGGCCAGGGGGAGGCTACACCTTC CASSLDPGPGGGYTF
TRBJ2-7 TRBV27 few . 14 TGTGCCAGCAGTTGGCAAGGCGATGGGTACGAGCAGTACTTC CASSWQGDGYEQYF
TRBJ2-7 TRBV4-1 . TRBD2 15 TGCGCCAGCAGCCAAGACGGTCTGGGAGGGAACGAGCAGTACTTC CASSQDGLGGNEQYF
TRBJ1-5 TRBV7-2 many . 14 TGTGCCAGCAGCTCGACTTTGTTACAGGGAAACCAGCATTTT CASSSTLLQGNQHF
TRBJ1-1 TRBV4-1 few . 21 TGCGCCAGCAGCCAAGAAGAAGGGGACCTCTTTCTTGAACGGGATAACACTGAAGCTTTCTTT CASSQEEGDLFLERDNTEAFF
TRBJ1-5 TRBV7-8 . . 17 TGTGCCAGCAGCTTAGATAACCGACTATATAGCAATCAGCCCCAGCATTTT CASSLDNRLYSNQPQHF
TRBJ1-2 TRBV10-1 . TRBD1 14 TGCGCCAGCAGTTGGACAGGGCTAGGTTATGGCTACACCTTC CASSWTGLGYGYTF
TRBJ2-3 TRBV29-1 few TRBD2 14 TGCAGCGTTACTAGCGGGGGGTTGACAGATACGCAGTATTTT CSVTSGGLTDTQYF